A selection of T cell receptor beta chains follows, all from one sample in a study of shared clonotypes between healthy human individuals. TCRdb's copy holds only in-frame clones and misses some; the assay was immunoSEQ multiplex PCR. This table holds 2 million to 3 million clones, 85% to 95% found once. The sequenced material came from naive CD4+ T cells sorted from blood. Every receptor here comes from a man between 18 and 35 years old in good health. The CDR3 runs from the conserved cysteine through the conserved F or W. Fields, in order: J gene, clone size, D gene, V gene, CDR3 DNA, CDR3 protein. A D gene is named only where the DNA matches it firmly. Clone sizes are given selectively: once, few, many, or a class where the clone is expanded.

j_gene: TRBJ2-5; abundance: NA; d_gene: NA; v_gene: TRBV5-1; CDR3nt: TGCGCCAGCAGCTTTACAGGGCCTCAAGAGACCCAGTACTTC; CDR3aa: CASSFTGPQETQYF
j_gene: TRBJ1-1; abundance: NA; d_gene: NA; v_gene: TRBV5-1; CDR3nt: TGCGCCAGCAGAACGGCAGGGGATGTAGGCACTGAAGCTTTCTTT; CDR3aa: CASRTAGDVGTEAFF
j_gene: TRBJ1-2; abundance: NA; d_gene: NA; v_gene: TRBV28; CDR3nt: TGTGCCAGCAGCAGCTCGGGGGGGCAGGCATATGGCTACACCTTC; CDR3aa: CASSSSGGQAYGYTF
j_gene: TRBJ2-3; abundance: NA; d_gene: TRBD1; v_gene: TRBV29-1; CDR3nt: TGCAGCGTTGGCGAGAGGGGGCTTGATACGCAGTATTTT; CDR3aa: CSVGERGLDTQYF
j_gene: TRBJ1-2; abundance: NA; d_gene: NA; v_gene: TRBV5-4; CDR3nt: TGTGCCAGCAGCTTGGACAGGTCAGGGACTGGCTACACCTTC; CDR3aa: CASSLDRSGTGYTF
j_gene: TRBJ2-2; abundance: NA; d_gene: TRBD1; v_gene: TRBV5-6; CDR3nt: TGTGCCAGCAGCCTCAGGGACAGTCTAAGCACCGGGGAGCTGTTTTTT; CDR3aa: CASSLRDSLSTGELFF
j_gene: TRBJ2-3; abundance: once; d_gene: TRBD2; v_gene: TRBV2; CDR3nt: TGTGCCAGTAGCGGGGGCACAGATACGCAGTATTTT; CDR3aa: CASSGGTDTQYF
j_gene: TRBJ1-6; abundance: NA; d_gene: TRBD1; v_gene: TRBV19; CDR3nt: TGTGCCAGTACCCTGACAGGGGTACTCAATTCACCCCTCCACTTT; CDR3aa: CASTLTGVLNSPLHF
j_gene: TRBJ2-1; abundance: NA; d_gene: TRBD2; v_gene: TRBV4-2; CDR3nt: TGTGCCAGCAGCCGGGGGACTAGCGGGGGTTTTCGAAGCTCCTACAATGAGCAGTTCTTC; CDR3aa: CASSRGTSGGFRSSYNEQFF
j_gene: TRBJ2-2; abundance: NA; d_gene: NA; v_gene: TRBV2; CDR3nt: TGTGCCAGCGGCTACACCGGGGAGCTGTTTTTT; CDR3aa: CASGYTGELFF
j_gene: TRBJ2-7; abundance: NA; d_gene: TRBD1; v_gene: TRBV19; CDR3nt: TGTGCCAGTAGTGCGGACAGGGACACCTACGAGCAGTACTTC; CDR3aa: CASSADRDTYEQYF
j_gene: TRBJ2-7; abundance: once; d_gene: NA; v_gene: TRBV25-1; CDR3nt: TGTGCCAGCAGTGTTGGGTCCAGGGGTTGGGTCTCCCAGCAGTACTTC; CDR3aa: CASSVGSRGWVSQQYF
j_gene: TRBJ1-5; abundance: NA; d_gene: TRBD1; v_gene: TRBV11-2; CDR3nt: TGTGCCAGCAGCTTAGGACAGGGGAGCAATCAGCCCCAGCATTTT; CDR3aa: CASSLGQGSNQPQHF
j_gene: TRBJ1-6; abundance: NA; d_gene: NA; v_gene: TRBV5-4; CDR3nt: TGTGCCAGCAGCTTTTTTGGTCTTAATTCACCCCTCCACTTT; CDR3aa: CASSFFGLNSPLHF
j_gene: TRBJ2-5; abundance: NA; d_gene: NA; v_gene: TRBV10-3; CDR3nt: TGTGCCATCAGTGATTCCGGGACATTAGATGAGACCCAGTACTTC; CDR3aa: CAISDSGTLDETQYF
j_gene: TRBJ1-5; abundance: NA; d_gene: TRBD1; v_gene: TRBV28; CDR3nt: TGTGCCGCGGCAGGGGGATACCAGCCCCAGCATTTT; CDR3aa: CAAAGGYQPQHF
j_gene: TRBJ2-5; abundance: NA; d_gene: NA; v_gene: TRBV19; CDR3nt: TGTGCCAGTAGTACAGGGCGCGAGACCCAGTACTTC; CDR3aa: CASSTGRETQYF
j_gene: TRBJ2-3; abundance: NA; d_gene: TRBD2; v_gene: TRBV6-1; CDR3nt: TGTGCCAGCAGTGAGACTAGCGGGAGGGCCGGGGATACGCAGTATTTT; CDR3aa: CASSETSGRAGDTQYF
j_gene: TRBJ1-2; abundance: NA; d_gene: NA; v_gene: TRBV30; CDR3nt: TGTGCCTGGGGGAGAGGGGATGGCTACACCTTC; CDR3aa: CAWGRGDGYTF
j_gene: TRBJ2-1; abundance: NA; d_gene: TRBD1; v_gene: TRBV18; CDR3nt: TGTGCCAGCTCACCAGCAGGGGGCTGGGACAATGAGCAGTTCTTC; CDR3aa: CASSPAGGWDNEQFF
j_gene: TRBJ1-1; abundance: NA; d_gene: NA; v_gene: TRBV7-2; CDR3nt: TGTGCCAGCAGCAACGGGGGTGTCACTGAAGCTTTCTTT; CDR3aa: CASSNGGVTEAFF
j_gene: TRBJ1-1; abundance: few; d_gene: NA; v_gene: TRBV5-6; CDR3nt: TGTGCCAGCAGCTTGGCCCAGGGATATGAAGCTTTCTTT; CDR3aa: CASSLAQGYEAFF
j_gene: TRBJ2-1; abundance: NA; d_gene: TRBD2; v_gene: TRBV19; CDR3nt: TGTGCCAGTAGTATTTCGGGGACTAGCGCACTCAATGAGCAGTTCTTC; CDR3aa: CASSISGTSALNEQFF
j_gene: TRBJ2-3; abundance: NA; d_gene: NA; v_gene: TRBV18; CDR3nt: TGTGCCAGCTCACCACTTCCAGGCACAGATACGCAGTATTTT; CDR3aa: CASSPLPGTDTQYF
j_gene: TRBJ2-7; abundance: NA; d_gene: NA; v_gene: TRBV4-1; CDR3nt: TGCGCCAGCAGCCAAGAAGGCTGGGGGTCCTACGAGCAGTACTTC; CDR3aa: CASSQEGWGSYEQYF
j_gene: TRBJ2-3; abundance: NA; d_gene: NA; v_gene: TRBV6-4; CDR3nt: TGTGCCAGCAGTGACCGTGGCGGTACAGATACGCAGTATTTT; CDR3aa: CASSDRGGTDTQYF
j_gene: TRBJ2-1; abundance: once; d_gene: NA; v_gene: TRBV18; CDR3nt: TGTGCCAGCTCACGGGAGTATGCTGAGCAGTTCTTC; CDR3aa: CASSREYAEQFF
j_gene: TRBJ2-1; abundance: NA; d_gene: NA; v_gene: TRBV6-5; CDR3nt: TGTGCCAGCACCCCCCTAGCTACCGGATTAGAGCAGTTCTTC; CDR3aa: CASTPLATGLEQFF
j_gene: TRBJ2-3; abundance: NA; d_gene: TRBD2; v_gene: TRBV5-6; CDR3nt: TGTGCCAGCAGCTTCCACCTTCTAGCGGGGGGCACAGATACGCAGTATTTT; CDR3aa: CASSFHLLAGGTDTQYF
j_gene: TRBJ1-5; abundance: once; d_gene: NA; v_gene: TRBV28; CDR3nt: TGTGCCAGCAGTTTAACAGTTAGCAATCAGCCCCAGCATTTT; CDR3aa: CASSLTVSNQPQHF
j_gene: TRBJ1-2; abundance: NA; d_gene: NA; v_gene: TRBV5-1; CDR3nt: TGCGCCAGCAGCTTGAGCCAACTGGGGCGCGACTATGGCTACACCTTC; CDR3aa: CASSLSQLGRDYGYTF
j_gene: TRBJ1-2; abundance: NA; d_gene: NA; v_gene: TRBV28; CDR3nt: TGTGCCAGCCTCAAGAGTTATGGCTACACCTTC; CDR3aa: CASLKSYGYTF
j_gene: TRBJ2-3; abundance: NA; d_gene: TRBD1; v_gene: TRBV25-1; CDR3nt: TGTGCCAGCATGGCAGGGGGCAGGACAGATACGCAGTATTTT; CDR3aa: CASMAGGRTDTQYF
j_gene: TRBJ2-1; abundance: NA; d_gene: NA; v_gene: TRBV6-1; CDR3nt: TGTGCCAGCAGTGAAAGTTGGGGGAACAATGAGCAGTTCTTC; CDR3aa: CASSESWGNNEQFF
j_gene: TRBJ1-2; abundance: once; d_gene: NA; v_gene: TRBV4-1; CDR3nt: TGCGCCAGCAGCCAAGATGAAGGGGCTCTCGGGTATGGCTACACCTTC; CDR3aa: CASSQDEGALGYGYTF
j_gene: TRBJ2-1; abundance: NA; d_gene: TRBD1; v_gene: TRBV7-9; CDR3nt: TGTGCCAGCAGCTCCGCCGGACAGGCGCATGAGCAGTTCTTC; CDR3aa: CASSSAGQAHEQFF
j_gene: TRBJ2-2; abundance: NA; d_gene: NA; v_gene: TRBV2; CDR3nt: TGTGCCAGCGTGGCCCAGAACACCGGGGAGCTGTTTTTT; CDR3aa: CASVAQNTGELFF
j_gene: TRBJ1-1; abundance: NA; d_gene: TRBD1; v_gene: TRBV28; CDR3nt: TGTGCCAGCAGTCGGACAGGGGGAAGAAACACTGAAGCTTTCTTT; CDR3aa: CASSRTGGRNTEAFF
j_gene: TRBJ1-5; abundance: few; d_gene: TRBD1; v_gene: TRBV7-8; CDR3nt: TGTGCCAGCAGCCCCGTCCAGGGGGGCCAGCCCCAGCATTTT; CDR3aa: CASSPVQGGQPQHF
j_gene: TRBJ2-4; abundance: NA; d_gene: TRBD2; v_gene: TRBV5-6; CDR3nt: TGTGCCAGCAGCTCGCGGGGGGCTAAAAACATTCAGTACTTC; CDR3aa: CASSSRGAKNIQYF
j_gene: TRBJ2-7; abundance: NA; d_gene: TRBD1; v_gene: TRBV18; CDR3nt: TGTGCCAGCTCCCCGACAGGGGGCTACGAGCAGTACTTC; CDR3aa: CASSPTGGYEQYF
j_gene: TRBJ2-3; abundance: NA; d_gene: TRBD2; v_gene: TRBV11-2; CDR3nt: TGTGCCAGCAGCTTAAGAGCGGGAGGAGTGGGCACAGATACGCAGTATTTT; CDR3aa: CASSLRAGGVGTDTQYF
j_gene: TRBJ2-3; abundance: once; d_gene: TRBD1; v_gene: TRBV28; CDR3nt: TGTGCCAGCAGTGCAATGGGACAGGGTGCAGATACGCAGTATTTT; CDR3aa: CASSAMGQGADTQYF
j_gene: TRBJ1-2; abundance: NA; d_gene: NA; v_gene: TRBV18; CDR3nt: TGTGCCAGCTCACCACCGGGGGACCCTAACTATGGCTACACCTTC; CDR3aa: CASSPPGDPNYGYTF
j_gene: TRBJ2-3; abundance: NA; d_gene: NA; v_gene: TRBV7-3; CDR3nt: TGTGCCAGCAGCTTACAACCGCTGAATACGCAGTATTTT; CDR3aa: CASSLQPLNTQYF
j_gene: TRBJ1-3; abundance: NA; d_gene: TRBD1; v_gene: TRBV9; CDR3nt: TGTGCCAGCAGCGTAGAAGGTTACAGGGGGAACACCATATATTTT; CDR3aa: CASSVEGYRGNTIYF
j_gene: TRBJ2-1; abundance: NA; d_gene: NA; v_gene: TRBV5-4; CDR3nt: TGTGCCAGCAGCGTCCAGTCGCCCCAGTCCGAGCAGTTCTTC; CDR3aa: CASSVQSPQSEQFF
j_gene: TRBJ2-5; abundance: NA; d_gene: NA; v_gene: TRBV5-5; CDR3nt: TGTGCCAGCAGCTTGGCACCAATCCTGAGGGAGACCCAGTACTTC; CDR3aa: CASSLAPILRETQYF
j_gene: TRBJ2-7; abundance: NA; d_gene: TRBD2; v_gene: TRBV4-2; CDR3nt: TGTGCCAGCAGCCAAGATGAAGGGGGACTAGCGGGGAGCTCCTACGAGCAGTACTTC; CDR3aa: CASSQDEGGLAGSSYEQYF
j_gene: TRBJ1-2; abundance: NA; d_gene: NA; v_gene: TRBV27; CDR3nt: TGTGCCAGCAGTGGCTTCGGGCAGCTCTATGGCTACACCTTC; CDR3aa: CASSGFGQLYGYTF
j_gene: TRBJ1-2; abundance: NA; d_gene: TRBD1; v_gene: TRBV28; CDR3nt: TGTGCCAGCAGGAGCCGGGACAGGGGCTTGTCTGGCTACACCTTC; CDR3aa: CASRSRDRGLSGYTF
j_gene: TRBJ1-1; abundance: NA; d_gene: NA; v_gene: TRBV19; CDR3nt: TGTGCCAGTCAAATAACCGGGCAGCTAAAATATGAAGCTTTCTTT; CDR3aa: CASQITGQLKYEAFF
j_gene: TRBJ1-5; abundance: NA; d_gene: TRBD1; v_gene: TRBV7-8; CDR3nt: TGTGCCAGCAGCAAGGACAGGCCGAGCAATCAGCCCCAGCATTTT; CDR3aa: CASSKDRPSNQPQHF
j_gene: TRBJ2-2; abundance: NA; d_gene: TRBD1; v_gene: TRBV4-1; CDR3nt: TGCGCCAGCAGCCAAGAAGGACAGGGACGGACCGGGGAGCTGTTTTTT; CDR3aa: CASSQEGQGRTGELFF